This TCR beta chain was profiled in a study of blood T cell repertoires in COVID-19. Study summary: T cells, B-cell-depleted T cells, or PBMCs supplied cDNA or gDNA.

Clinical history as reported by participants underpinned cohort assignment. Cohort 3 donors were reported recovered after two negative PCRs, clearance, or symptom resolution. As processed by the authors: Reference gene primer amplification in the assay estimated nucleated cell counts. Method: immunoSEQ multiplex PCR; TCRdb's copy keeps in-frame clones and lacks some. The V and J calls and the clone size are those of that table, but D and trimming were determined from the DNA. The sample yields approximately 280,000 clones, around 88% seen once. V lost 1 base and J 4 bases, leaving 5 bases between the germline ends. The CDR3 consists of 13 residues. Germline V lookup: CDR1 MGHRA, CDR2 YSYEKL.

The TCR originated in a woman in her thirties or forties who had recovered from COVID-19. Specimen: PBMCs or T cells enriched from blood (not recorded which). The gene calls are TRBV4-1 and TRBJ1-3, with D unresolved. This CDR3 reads CASSQVSGNTIYF. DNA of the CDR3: TGCGCCAGCAGCCAAGTCTCCGGAAACACCATATATTTT.